The entry below gives a single T cell receptor (beta chain) sequence along with its context. The data belong to a study of blood T cell repertoires in COVID-19. Per the original methods: Counts of nucleated cells, estimated from reference gene primer amplification, were obtained. TCRdb's table, derived via immunoSEQ multiplex PCR, lists solely in-frame clones and lacks some. Clone size and V and J calls were adopted from that table, with D and trimming inferred from the DNA. The data show 250,000 to 300,000 clones, about 88% seen once. Germline CDR1 and CDR2: SGHRS and YFSETQ. CDR3 length: 15 residues. The J segment lost 4 bases and the V segment lost 0 bases, leaving 5 bases of the junction unmatched.

Sequencing used peripheral blood. This clonotype originated in a woman in her fifties or sixties with acute or convalescent COVID-19. The chain links TRBV5-1 to TRBJ2-5, with 8 positions matching TRBD2. CDR3 residues: CASSLDPGGRETQYF. CDR3 DNA: TGCGCCAGCAGCTTGGACCCGGGGGGGCGAGAGACCCAGTACTTC.